A selection of T cell receptor beta chains follows, all from one sample in a study of a mutant IDH1 vaccine in newly diagnosed glioma. Here immunoSEQ multiplex PCR was the method, and the copy in TCRdb shows in-frame clones only, minus some. The repertoire includes some 67,000 clones, about 86% of them detected once, and about 4.5% sits in the top ten. The sequences come from peripheral blood mononuclear cells (PBMCs), collected from a glioma patient treated with radiotherapy, temozolomide or both. The source is a woman aged 18-29 years with glioma. Some clones in this sample may be carry-over from other donors' samples. CDR3s include the opening cysteine and the closing phenylalanine or tryptophan. D genes are given only for firm matches. Only part of the rows carry a size: once, few, many, or a class if the clone is expanded.

v_gene	d_gene	j_gene	abundance	len	CDR3nt	CDR3aa
TRBV7-8	-	TRBJ1-5	-	15	TGTGCCAGCAGCGCACCAGGGTGGGGCAATCAGCCCCAGCATTTT	CASSAPGWGNQPQHF
TRBV2	-	TRBJ1-1	-	13	TGTGCCAGCAGTGACGGCGTGAACACTGAAGCTTTCTTT	CASSDGVNTEAFF
TRBV19	-	TRBJ2-7	-	13	TGTGCCAGTAGTATTGGGCGGTCCTACGAGCAGTACTTC	CASSIGRSYEQYF
TRBV14	-	TRBJ1-2	-	12	TGTGCCAGCAGCCAGCAGGGGTATGGCTACACCTTC	CASSQQGYGYTF
TRBV5-1	-	TRBJ2-3	-	16	TGCGCCAGCAGCTTGGCCTCTAGCGCCTCCGGTGATACGCAGTATTTT	CASSLASSASGDTQYF
TRBV19	-	TRBJ2-2	-	15	TGTGCCAGTAGTCTTAGCGGAGGGCGGCGCGGGGAGCTGTTTTTT	CASSLSGGRRGELFF
TRBV20-1	-	TRBJ1-2	-	11	TGCAGTGGCCGGGATTTCTATGGCTACACCTTC	CSGRDFYGYTF
TRBV25-1	TRBD1	TRBJ2-5	-	16	TGTGCCAGCAGTGAATGGCCAGGGGGCGCATCAGAGACCCAGTACTTC	CASSEWPGGASETQYF
TRBV30	-	TRBJ2-4	-	13	TGTGCCTGGGGGGGGAGTAGTCCGAACATTCAGTACTTC	CAWGGSSPNIQYF
TRBV29-1	-	TRBJ2-2	few	12	TGCAGCGTTGCTCGGGGGACCGGGGAGCTGTTTTTT	CSVARGTGELFF
TRBV7-3	-	TRBJ1-2	-	14	TGTGCCAGCAGCTTAGGCGGGGATGACTATGGCTACACCTTC	CASSLGGDDYGYTF
TRBV6-1	-	TRBJ1-2	few	13	TGTGCCAGCAGTGAATCAGGGGTCTATGGCTACACCTTC	CASSESGVYGYTF
TRBV2	-	TRBJ1-1	-	13	TGTGCCAGCAGTGATGGTTGGGGTTCGGAAGCTTTCTTT	CASSDGWGSEAFF
TRBV2	TRBD2	TRBJ2-1	-	14	TGTGCCAGCATCTCAGCGGGAGCATCCTATGAGCAGTTCTTC	CASISAGASYEQFF
TRBV5-1	TRBD1	TRBJ2-1	-	16	TGCGCCAGCAGCCCATCCGGGACAGGGACATACAATGAGCAGTTCTTC	CASSPSGTGTYNEQFF
TRBV29-1	-	TRBJ2-7	-	11	TGCAGCGTTGAAGGGAACTACGAGCAGTACTTC	CSVEGNYEQYF
TRBV9	TRBD2	TRBJ2-7	-	15	TGTGCCAGCAGCGTGTATAGCGGGCCCACCTACGAGCAGTACTTC	CASSVYSGPTYEQYF
TRBV30	-	TRBJ1-3	-	17	TGTGCCTGGAGTAGGAACAGGGTTCCAGGGTCTGGAAACACCATATATTTT	CAWSRNRVPGSGNTIYF
TRBV19	-	TRBJ1-5	-	14	TGTGCCAGTAGTTCGACCGATAGCAATCAGCCCCAGCATTTT	CASSSTDSNQPQHF
TRBV9	-	TRBJ1-2	-	12	TGTGCCAGCAGCGTGGCGGGTGGAGGCTACACCTTC	CASSVAGGGYTF
TRBV11-2	TRBD1	TRBJ1-2	-	16	TGTGCCAGCAGCTCCGGAGACAGGGTCCGGAACTATGGCTACACCTTC	CASSSGDRVRNYGYTF
TRBV12-5	-	TRBJ1-1	-	13	TGTGCTAGTGGTTTAGGGTTGAACACTGAAGCTTTCTTT	CASGLGLNTEAFF
TRBV5-4	TRBD2	TRBJ2-7	-	15	TGTGCCAGCAGCTTCGGGACTAGCGGTCCCCTGGAGCAGTACTTC	CASSFGTSGPLEQYF
TRBV10-1	TRBD1	TRBJ1-1	-	15	TGCGCCAGCATATGGACAGGGCAAGCGGACACTGAAGCTTTCTTT	CASIWTGQADTEAFF
TRBV2	TRBD2	TRBJ2-5	-	15	TGTGCCAGCAGTCCAAGCGGGAGGGGAAAAGAGACCCAGTACTTC	CASSPSGRGKETQYF
TRBV7-9	-	TRBJ1-5	few	16	TGTGCCAGCAGTCTCGGATCCGGGGGCATCAATCAGCCCCAGCATTTT	CASSLGSGGINQPQHF
TRBV19	-	TRBJ2-2	-	15	TGTGCCAGTAGTAGGTCGGGGGTGAACACCGGGGAGCTGTTTTTT	CASSRSGVNTGELFF
TRBV27	TRBD2	TRBJ2-7	-	17	TGTGCCAGCAGTTTAAAAAGGCTAGCGGGACTCTCCTACGAGCAGTACTTC	CASSLKRLAGLSYEQYF
TRBV6-6	-	TRBJ1-2	-	14	TGTGCCAGCAGTCGCGAAGGGAAGGGCTATGGCTACACCTTC	CASSREGKGYGYTF
TRBV6-5	-	TRBJ2-2	-	14	TGTGCCAGCAGTTACACTTCCGGGACCGAGGAGCTGTTTTTT	CASSYTSGTEELFF
TRBV7-6	-	TRBJ1-5	-	13	TGTGCCAGCAGCTTAGCGGAGGATCAGCCCCAGCATTTT	CASSLAEDQPQHF
TRBV4-1	TRBD1	TRBJ1-1	once	14	TGCGCCAGCGTTCCAGGGGGCTTGAGCACTGAAGCTTTCTTT	CASVPGGLSTEAFF
TRBV2	TRBD2	TRBJ2-7	-	15	TGTGCCAGCAGTGAACGCGGGAGTTTCTCCTACGAGCAGTACTTC	CASSERGSFSYEQYF
TRBV18	-	TRBJ1-1	few	14	TGTGCCAGCTCACCCACCGGGCCGGGGGGGGAAGCTTTCTTT	CASSPTGPGGEAFF
TRBV27	TRBD1	TRBJ2-7	once	14	TGTGCCAGCAGTCGCTACAGGGGGCCCTACGAGCAGTACTTC	CASSRYRGPYEQYF
TRBV30	TRBD1	TRBJ1-1	-	13	TGTGCCCGGACAGGGGAAGGGCACACTGAAGCTTTCTTT	CARTGEGHTEAFF
TRBV7-9	TRBD1	TRBJ2-7	-	19	TGTGCCAGCAGCTCCTACTCTCCTAGACAGGGAACCAACTCCTACGAGCAGTACTTC	CASSSYSPRQGTNSYEQYF
TRBV14	-	TRBJ2-7	once	15	TGTGCCAGCAGCGCCGGGGGACGTTTCCCCTACGAGCAGTACTTC	CASSAGGRFPYEQYF
TRBV30	-	TRBJ2-7	-	11	TGTGCCTGGAGTACAGTCTACGAGCAGTACTTC	CAWSTVYEQYF